The subject of this entry is one TCR beta chain. The target antigen is unknown. This entry comes from a study of T cells expressing NK-cell markers. Overall study context: The TCR beta repertoires originated in sorted CD3+CD56+NKG2C+, CD3+CD56+NKG2C- and CD3+CD56-NKG2C+ T cells. In the group of eight sequenced donors, seven were HCMV-seropositive and one was seronegative. Findings and limits, study-wide: About 6 donors had dominant NKG2C+ clonotypes that comprised about 1.0-7.5% of their CD8+ T cells.

This CDR3 contains 12 residues. The germline CDR1 and CDR2 sequences are SQVTM and ANQGSEA. TCRdb derives one entry per CDR3 protein from the 5' RACE reads, leaving out DNA. This sample's clone table lists 250,000 to 300,000 distinct CDR3 sequences. The V gene is TRBV29-1, the J gene TRBJ2-3. The sequence came from a woman aged 18 to 69 in good health. Sequenced input: blood T cells: a sorted CD56 or NKG2C T cell subset, CD4+ or CD8+ T cells, or bulk PBMC T cells (not recorded which). CDR3 protein: CSTSGLTDTQYF.